There are a few counts of the clone carrying this TCR beta chain. Its antigen is not known. These data originate in a study of human T cells and chemical hapten exposure. Overall study findings and caveats: Sensitizing to DPC left TCRs with a frequency above 1 in 1000 unaltered.

Each CDR3 protein gets one entry after TCRdb re-called the RACE reads with MiXCR. The sample carries about 59,000 distinct CDR3 sequences, approximately 10% recorded once. Regarding time point: pre-sensitization, week 0. Sample treatment: therapeutic diphenylcyclopropenone sensitization with weekly scalp DPC. The CDR3 sequence is 13 residues long. Trimming removed 7 bases from V and 3 bases from J, with 15 bases in between. Germline V gene sequence: CDR1 DFQATT, CDR2 SNEGSKA (reference sequence). V and J are TRBV20-1 and TRBJ2-5, with D possibly TRBD1 on 6 matching bases. This receptor was obtained from a woman aged 40 to 50 with alopecia areata. Some clones in this sample may be carry-over from other donors' samples. The sample here was whole blood, taken in connection with sensitization to the hapten diphenylcyclopropenone (DPC). The DNA for the CDR3 is TGCAGTGGCTCGACAGGTCTAGAAGAGACCCAGTACTTC. It yields the protein CSGSTGLEETQYF.